These T cell receptor beta chains were read from a single sample in a study of radiotherapy plus CTLA-4 blockade in lung cancer. The assay was immunoSEQ multiplex PCR, and TCRdb's table has in-frame clones only and misses some. The sample yields roughly 100,000 clones, over 65% seen once. The material was peripheral blood, obtained from a patient treated with radiotherapy plus ipilimumab. Source of these receptors: a human donor with non-small cell lung cancer that progressed on radiotherapy plus ipilimumab. Some clones in this sample may be carry-over from other donors' samples. CDR3s include the opening cysteine and the closing phenylalanine or tryptophan. A D gene is named only where the DNA matches it firmly. The size of a clone is reported for some rows only, either as once, few or many, or as a class for expanded clones.

J gene,D gene,V gene,clone size,CDR3 DNA,CDR3 protein
TRBJ2-1,-,TRBV5-1,-,TGCGCCAGCAGCTTGGACAGCTCCCCCTACAATGAGCAGTTCTTC,CASSLDSSPYNEQFF
TRBJ2-7,TRBD1,TRBV7-6,-,TGTGCCAGCAGCTTTAGCTGGGACAGGGCTCTGGGGGAGCAGTACTTC,CASSFSWDRALGEQYF
TRBJ2-5,TRBD1,TRBV29-1,-,TGCAGCGTGACAGGGCCGAGGTCAGCGGAGACCCAGTACTTC,CSVTGPRSAETQYF
TRBJ2-1,TRBD2,TRBV15,-,TGTGCCACCAGCAGAGTGGGTTCGGCTAGCGGTGAGCAGTTCTTC,CATSRVGSASGEQFF
TRBJ2-5,-,TRBV28,-,TGTGCCAGCAGTTTCCTCACCGGGACGGCCCATTCGGCCCAGTACTTC,CASSFLTGTAHSAQYF
TRBJ1-6,TRBD1,TRBV28,-,TGTGCCAGCTCCCAGGGACAGGGGGTAGCGTCCTATAATTCACCCCTCCACTTT,CASSQGQGVASYNSPLHF
TRBJ2-7,-,TRBV28,-,TGTGCCAGCAGTCCCCCACGTATAGGAACCTACGAGCAGTACTTC,CASSPPRIGTYEQYF
TRBJ1-3,TRBD1,TRBV18,few,TGTGCCAGCTCACCGGACAGGGGGCTAGGTGGAAACACCATATATTTT,CASSPDRGLGGNTIYF
TRBJ1-6,-,TRBV4-1,-,TGCGCCAGCAGCCAAGATAAGGGAACACCCCTCCACTTT,CASSQDKGTPLHF
TRBJ1-1,-,TRBV7-3,-,TGTGCCAGCAGCTTCGGACATGGCACTGAAGCTTTCTTT,CASSFGHGTEAFF
TRBJ2-3,TRBD2,TRBV14,-,TGTGCCAGCAGCCGTACTAGCGGGGGATTGGCAGATACGCAGTATTTT,CASSRTSGGLADTQYF
TRBJ2-5,-,TRBV9,-,TGTGCCAGCAGCGTAGTATTCGGAGAGGGTGAGACCCAGTACTTC,CASSVVFGEGETQYF
TRBJ1-5,TRBD1,TRBV19,-,TGTGCCAGTAGTATCCGGGACAGGAATCAGCCCCAGCATTTT,CASSIRDRNQPQHF
TRBJ2-7,-,TRBV6-6,-,TGTGCCAGCCTGGCCCAAAACTACGAGCAGTACTTC,CASLAQNYEQYF
TRBJ2-5,TRBD2,TRBV6-1,-,TGTGCCAGCAGTGAAAGTGGGGGGGTGAAGACCCAGTACTTC,CASSESGGVKTQYF
TRBJ2-7,-,TRBV27,-,TGTGCCAGCAGTAGACGGGCCGAACGCGAGCAGTACTTC,CASSRRAEREQYF
TRBJ2-2,-,TRBV7-6,-,TGTGCCAGCAGCTTCAACGGGGGGCCCGGGGAGCTGTTTTTT,CASSFNGGPGELFF
TRBJ1-1,TRBD1,TRBV18,-,TGTGCCAGCTCACTGGGACAGATAAACACTGAAGCTTTCTTT,CASSLGQINTEAFF
TRBJ1-6,-,TRBV5-1,-,TGCGCCAGCAGCTTGGCTTTTGATTCACCCCTCCACTTT,CASSLAFDSPLHF
TRBJ1-2,TRBD1,TRBV6-5,-,TGTGCCAGCAGATATCCCGGGACAGGGGTCGATGGCTACACCTTC,CASRYPGTGVDGYTF
TRBJ2-1,-,TRBV5-1,-,TGCGCCAGCAGCTCACCCCCTAGGAATGAGCAGTTCTTC,CASSSPPRNEQFF
TRBJ2-7,TRBD1,TRBV19,-,TGTGCCAGTAGTCCGGGACAGGGAGCGTACGAGCAGTACTTC,CASSPGQGAYEQYF
TRBJ1-6,-,TRBV2,once,TGTGCCAGCAGTGACCAAAGGAGATCACCCCTCCACTTT,CASSDQRRSPLHF
TRBJ2-7,TRBD1,TRBV5-1,-,TGCGCCAGCAAGAGGACAGGGACGACCGACGAGCAGTACTTC,CASKRTGTTDEQYF
TRBJ1-4,-,TRBV9,-,TGTGCCAGCAGCCAGGTGGGGGAAAAACTGTTTTTT,CASSQVGEKLFF
TRBJ1-2,-,TRBV2,-,TGTGCCAGCAGTAATGGGGGAGCTAACTATGGCTACACCTTC,CASSNGGANYGYTF
TRBJ1-6,-,TRBV7-6,once,TGTGCCAGCAGTAGGGGCGCGGCTGCGATATCACCCCTCCACTTT,CASSRGAAAISPLHF
TRBJ1-6,-,TRBV9,once,TGTGCCAGCAGCGTAGATCCCTCCACAAGTTCACCCCTCCACTTT,CASSVDPSTSSPLHF
TRBJ1-2,-,TRBV5-1,-,TGCGCCAGCAGCTTGGCAGGTCGGGAGGGAGGCTACACCTTC,CASSLAGREGGYTF
TRBJ1-2,-,TRBV6-5,-,TGTGCCAGCAGCTCTGTTAGGCGCGGGAACTATGGCTACACCTTC,CASSSVRRGNYGYTF
TRBJ2-7,TRBD1,TRBV28,-,TGTGCCAGCTCAACGCCCGGGACAGGGGGCGCCGGCGAGCAGTACTTC,CASSTPGTGGAGEQYF
TRBJ1-2,TRBD1,TRBV11-2,few,TGTGCCAGCAGCCGAGCCGGGACAGGGAACTATGGCTACACCTTC,CASSRAGTGNYGYTF
TRBJ2-1,TRBD2,TRBV4-3,-,TGCGCCAGCAGCCAAGTTGGGACTAGCGGGAAAGACAATGAGCAGTTCTTC,CASSQVGTSGKDNEQFF
TRBJ2-1,TRBD1,TRBV9,-,TGTGCCAGCAGCCGGGACAGTAGAGACAATGAGCAGTTCTTC,CASSRDSRDNEQFF
TRBJ1-1,-,TRBV6-5,-,TGTGCCAGCAGTTACTCCGGCACGAACACTGAAGCTTTCTTT,CASSYSGTNTEAFF
TRBJ1-5,-,TRBV27,-,TGTGCCAGCAGTCCACAGGGTCCCAATCCCCAGCATTTT,CASSPQGPNPQHF
TRBJ2-1,TRBD2,TRBV7-3,-,TGTGCCAGCAGCTTATTGGGACTAGCGGGGGGAGGTGAGCAGTTCTTC,CASSLLGLAGGGEQFF
TRBJ2-7,TRBD1,TRBV11-3,-,TGTGCCAGCAGCTTCTCCGGGACAGGGTCTGAGCAGTACTTC,CASSFSGTGSEQYF
TRBJ2-7,TRBD2,TRBV6-5,-,TGTGCCAGCAGTTACACCCCCCGGGGGGGGGAGAACGAGCAGTACTTC,CASSYTPRGGENEQYF
TRBJ1-1,TRBD1,TRBV6-6,few,TGTGCCAGCAGACAGGGGAGAATGAACACTGAAGCTTTCTTT,CASRQGRMNTEAFF
TRBJ2-7,-,TRBV5-5,-,TGTGCCAGCAGCTTGCCCGACTCCTACGAGCAGTACTTC,CASSLPDSYEQYF
TRBJ2-7,TRBD2,TRBV13,-,TGTGCCAGCAGCTCCAGCGGGGGCCTTACCTACGAGCAGTACTTC,CASSSSGGLTYEQYF
TRBJ1-2,-,TRBV6-5,once,TGTGCCAGCAGCCCGGGACTGCTCTATGGCTACACCTTC,CASSPGLLYGYTF
TRBJ2-1,-,TRBV15,-,TGTGCCACCAGCAGAGATCAGAAGGGGCTCTCGGAGGAGTTCTTC,CATSRDQKGLSEEFF